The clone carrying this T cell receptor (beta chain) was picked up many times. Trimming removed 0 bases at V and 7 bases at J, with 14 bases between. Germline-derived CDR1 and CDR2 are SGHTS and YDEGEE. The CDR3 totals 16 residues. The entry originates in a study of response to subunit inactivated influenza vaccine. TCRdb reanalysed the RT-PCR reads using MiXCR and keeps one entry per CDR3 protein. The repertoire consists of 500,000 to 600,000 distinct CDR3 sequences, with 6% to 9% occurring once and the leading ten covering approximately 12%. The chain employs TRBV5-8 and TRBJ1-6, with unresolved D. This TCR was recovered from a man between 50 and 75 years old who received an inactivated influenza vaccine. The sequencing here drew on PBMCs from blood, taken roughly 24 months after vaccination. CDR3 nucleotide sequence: TGTGCCAGCAGCTTGGTTGCCACGGGAGGGAATTCACCCCTCCACTTT. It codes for CASSLVATGGNSPLHF.